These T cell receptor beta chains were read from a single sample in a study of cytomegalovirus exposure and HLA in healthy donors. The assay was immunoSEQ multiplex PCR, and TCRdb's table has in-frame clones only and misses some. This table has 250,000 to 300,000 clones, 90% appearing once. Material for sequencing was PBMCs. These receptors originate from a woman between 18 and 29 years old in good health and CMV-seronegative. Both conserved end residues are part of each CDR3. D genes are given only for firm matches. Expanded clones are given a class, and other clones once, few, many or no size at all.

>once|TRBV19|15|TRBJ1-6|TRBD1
TGTGCCAGTAGTAATTACAGGGGGTATAATTCACCCCTCCACTTT
CASSNYRGYNSPLHF
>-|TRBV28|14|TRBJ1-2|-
TGTGCCAGCGAGGAACAGGGTACTAACTATGGCTACACCTTC
CASEEQGTNYGYTF
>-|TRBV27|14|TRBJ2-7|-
TGTGCCAGCACCTCCGGGGGGCTACCCTACGAGCAGTACTTC
CASTSGGLPYEQYF
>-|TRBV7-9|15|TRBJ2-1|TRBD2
TGTGCCAGCAGCTTACTAGCGGGGGGGCCCAATGAGCAGTTCTTC
CASSLLAGGPNEQFF
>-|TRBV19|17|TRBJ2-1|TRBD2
TGTGCCAGTAGTGGACTAGCGGGGTCCTTCTCCTACAATGAGCAGTTCTTC
CASSGLAGSFSYNEQFF
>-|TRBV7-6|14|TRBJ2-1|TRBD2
TGTGCCAGCAGCTCGCCGGGACTAGCGGTGGAGCAGTTCTTC
CASSSPGLAVEQFF
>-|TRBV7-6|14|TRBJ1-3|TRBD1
TGTGCCAGCAGCTTATGGGGACAGGGGAACACCATATATTTT
CASSLWGQGNTIYF
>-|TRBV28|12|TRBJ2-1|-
TGTGCCAGCAGCCCTCCCGCGGTTATGAAGTTCTTC
CASSPPAVMKFF
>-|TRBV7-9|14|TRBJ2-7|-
TGTGCCAGCAGCGTCCTGGCTTTGGCGGACGAGCAGTACTTC
CASSVLALADEQYF
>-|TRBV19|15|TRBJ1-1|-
TGTGCCAGTAGTATAGAGGCAGGAATGAACACTGAAGCTTTCTTT
CASSIEAGMNTEAFF
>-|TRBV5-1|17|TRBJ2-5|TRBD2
TGCGCCAGCAGCTTGGTTTTGGCGGGGGACCGCCAAGAGACCCAGTACTTC
CASSLVLAGDRQETQYF
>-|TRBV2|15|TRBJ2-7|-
TGTGCCAGCAGTGAGGGGCAGGGATGGTCCTACGAGCAGTACTTC
CASSEGQGWSYEQYF
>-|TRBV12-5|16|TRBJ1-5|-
TGTGCTAGTGGTTTTTCCCCGACGGGGAACGGTCAGCCCCAGCATTTT
CASGFSPTGNGQPQHF
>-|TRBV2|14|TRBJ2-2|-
TGTGCCAGCAGTGAGGTGAACAGGGTAGGGGAGCTGTTTTTT
CASSEVNRVGELFF
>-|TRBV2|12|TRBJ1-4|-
TGTGCCAGCGTGGAGGGAAAAGAAAAACTGTTTTTT
CASVEGKEKLFF
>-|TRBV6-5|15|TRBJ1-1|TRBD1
TGTGCCACAGGGGGAGCCGGGACAGGGGTCACTGAAGCTTTCTTT
CATGGAGTGVTEAFF
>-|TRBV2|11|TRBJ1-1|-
TGTGCCAGCGGCAGGGGCCCTGAAGCTTTCTTT
CASGRGPEAFF
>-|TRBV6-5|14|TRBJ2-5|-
TGTGCCAGCAGTTACTCAGTTGGAGTAGAGACCCAGTACTTC
CASSYSVGVETQYF
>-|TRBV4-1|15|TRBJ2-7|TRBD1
TGCGCCAGCAGCCAACGCGACAGGGGGCTGTATGAGCAGTACTTC
CASSQRDRGLYEQYF
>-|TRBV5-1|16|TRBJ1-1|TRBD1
TGCGCCAGCAGCTTGGCCTGGACAGGGACGGTCACTGAAGCTTTCTTT
CASSLAWTGTVTEAFF
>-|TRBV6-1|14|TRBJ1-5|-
TGTGCCAGCAGACCTCAGGGAATCTATCAGCCCCAGCATTTT
CASRPQGIYQPQHF
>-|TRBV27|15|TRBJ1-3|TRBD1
TGTGCCAGCAGTTCAGGGGGCTTTTTTGGAAACACCATATATTTT
CASSSGGFFGNTIYF
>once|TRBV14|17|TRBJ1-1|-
TGTGCCAGCAGCCAAGATCCCCAGGCGGGGGCGCTTACTGAAGCTTTCTTT
CASSQDPQAGALTEAFF
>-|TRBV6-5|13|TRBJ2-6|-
TGTGCCAGCATGCGCCCCGGGGCCAACGTCCTGACTTTC
CASMRPGANVLTF
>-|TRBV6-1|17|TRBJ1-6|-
TGTGCCAGCAGTGAACTACCTGTAAGCTCCTATAATTCACCCCTCCACTTT
CASSELPVSSYNSPLHF
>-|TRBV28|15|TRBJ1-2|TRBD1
TGTGCCAGCAGTCCCCGGACAGGGGGCGGCTATGGCTACACCTTC
CASSPRTGGGYGYTF
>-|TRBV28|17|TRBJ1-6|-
TGTGCCAGCAGTAGAATCGAACAGGGTTTTTATAATTCACCCCTCCACTTT
CASSRIEQGFYNSPLHF
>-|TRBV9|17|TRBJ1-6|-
TGTGCCAGCAGCGTAGGCGGAGGGCTCTTTGATAATTCACCCCTCCACTTT
CASSVGGGLFDNSPLHF
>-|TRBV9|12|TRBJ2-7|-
TGTGCCAGCAGCGGTCCGGGGAACGAGCAGTACTTC
CASSGPGNEQYF
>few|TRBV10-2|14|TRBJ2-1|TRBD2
TGCGCCAGTAACCTAGCGGGGGGGTACAATGAGCAGTTCTTC
CASNLAGGYNEQFF